This T cell receptor beta chain derives from a study of T cell responses to AZD1222 COVID-19 vaccine. Study-level results: Spike was spanned by vaccine-associated CD4 TCRs, which were dominant at 160-218 and 743-854.

This CDR3 has 16 amino acids. Trimming cost V 0 bases and J 8 bases, with 19 bases left between them. The germline CDR1 and CDR2 sequences are SGDLS and YYNGEE. Some clones are missing from TCRdb's copy, which holds only in-frame ones; the method was immunoSEQ multiplex PCR. Of 90,000 to 110,000 clones listed, around 87% are singletons. Points on this clone: Its target is not known.

The chain has TRBV9 and TRBJ2-3; weak D call: TRBD2 (5 bases). This TCR came from an adult in good health. The sequences come from peripheral blood, collected on day 0 of AZD1222 vaccination. The CDR3: CASSVVAGLGFSTQYF. The CDR3 DNA sequence: TGTGCCAGCAGCGTAGTCGCGGGCCTAGGTTTTAGTACGCAGTATTTT.